The present entry profiles one TCR beta chain with its context. Its specificity is not known. The sample belongs to a study of T-cell memory formation after mild COVID-19. The overall study: Largely donor-specific TCR clusters were found. Broader study findings: While clones contracting from day 15 to 85 were balanced between CD4 and CD8, later expanders leaned CD4+.

CDR1 is SGHTA, CDR2 FQGNSA, per germline. The CDR3 consists of 13 residues. Trimming stripped 7 bases from V and 8 bases from J, with 14 bases between. cDNA libraries for TCR alpha and TCR beta, carrying sample barcodes and UMIs, came from 5'RACE with constant-segment primers. TCRdb called the 5' RACE reads again in MiXCR, with one record for every CDR3 protein. The sample records under 350,000 distinct CDR3 sequences, 15% to 20% being singletons. Sample: PBMCs or a T cell subset sorted from them (not recorded which). The source is a man aged 18 to 35 who had mild COVID-19 (a few samples of this study predate the infection). Cell type and time point are not known. The chain employs TRBV7-2 and TRBJ1-4, with D uncertain. The CDR3: CASTVYRGEKLFF. For the CDR3, the DNA is TGTGCCAGCACCGTATACCGCGGCGAAAAACTGTTTTTT.